This T cell receptor (beta chain) was identified during a study of shared clonotypes between healthy human individuals. Germline-derived CDR1 and CDR2 are MDHEN and SYDVKM. The CDR3 extends over 16 amino acids. V lost 6 bases, J lost 7 bases, and 22 bases lay in between. TCRdb keeps only in-frame clones here, not all; method: immunoSEQ multiplex PCR. The repertoire holds about 590,000 clones, with 95% to 96% as singletons. Terminally differentiated effector memory CD45RA+ cells were excluded from the naive CD8 cells, which were CD45RO-negative and positively selected for CCR7. Those who donated were healthy HIV-negative adults, with no recent acute infections or vaccinations reported.

The chain is built from TRBV28 and TRBJ2-1; D remains ambiguous. Input material: naive CD8+ T cells sorted from blood. This receptor was identified in a woman in her twenties or thirties in good health. The CDR3 DNA sequence: TGTGCCAGCAGGGGGTACGGACGGAGCGAGAAAAATGAGCAGTTCTTC. It specifies CASRGYGRSEKNEQFF.